This passage covers 10 T cell receptor beta chains from one sample sequenced in a study of CD8+ T cells in alopecia areata. cDNA reverse transcribed from extracted RNA served as the sequencing template. The repertoire was sequenced with immunoSEQ multiplex PCR; TCRdb's copy has only in-frame clones and lacks some. This table has about 150,000 clones, more than 45% appearing once. The sequencing here drew on CD8+ T cells sorted from blood, taken at week 0. These receptors were obtained from a human donor with alopecia areata.

A few counts support this clone. The chain joins TRBV18 to TRBJ2-5; D might be TRBD1 (5 bases). CDR1 KGHSH and CDR2 LQKENI come from the germline V gene. V gave up 3 bases and J gave up 2 bases, with 10 bases separating them. CDR3 length: 14 residues. The CDR3 DNA follows: TGTGCCAGCTCACCGGGGCACCTACAAGAGACCCAGTACTTC. Its protein is CASSPGHLQETQYF. The variable domain in full, with the rest retrieved from reference TRBV18 and TRBJ2-5, is NAGVMQNPRHLVRRRGQEARLRCSPMKGHSHVYWYRQLPEEGLKFMVYLQKENIIDESGMPKERFSAEFPKEGPSILRIQQVVRGDSAAYFCASSPGHLQETQYFGPGTRLLVL.

This clone has only one observation. V usage is TRBV6-1 and J usage is TRBJ1-1, with 10 bases that match TRBD1. The trim removed 11 bases at V and 7 bases at J, leaving 10 bases unmatched. Looked up from germline, CDR1 is MNHNS and CDR2 is SASEGT. The CDR3 contains 13 residues. In DNA, the CDR3 is TGTGCCGCGAGGACAGGGGGAATAATTGAAGCTTTCTTT. Amino acid sequence: CAARTGGIIEAFF.

The rearrangement uses TRBV10-2 and TRBJ1-1; 8 bases are a match to TRBD1. The CDR3 length is 12 residues. With 7 bases clipped from V and 5 bases from J, the junction kept 3 bases outside the gene matches. The germline V gene encodes CDR1 WSHSY and CDR2 SAAADI. The CDR3 DNA sequence: TGCGCCAGCAAGGACAGGGAAACTGAAGCTTTCTTT. Protein product: CASKDRETEAFF.

The chain is built from TRBV29-1 and TRBJ2-7; 8 bases are a match to TRBD1. This CDR3 region has 15 residues. Germline values: CDR1 SQVTM, CDR2 ANQGSEA. With 4 bases clipped from V and 3 bases from J, the junction kept 11 bases outside the gene matches. CDR3 amino acids: CSVVLPDRAYYEQYF. The CDR3 region has the DNA TGCAGCGTTGTACTCCCGGACAGGGCGTACTACGAGCAGTACTTC.

This clone occurred a few times. The J gene is TRBJ2-1, the V gene TRBV6-5; no reliable D call. Germline V gene lookup returns CDR1 MNHEY and CDR2 SVGAGI. With 4 bases removed from V and 8 bases from J, the gap between germline ends came to 15 bases. The CDR3 has 14 amino acids. CDR3 residues: CASSSGPGPDEQFF. The CDR3, as DNA: TGTGCCAGCAGTTCGGGTCCGGGCCCCGATGAGCAGTTCTTC.

The genes are TRBV5-1 and TRBJ2-7; maybe TRBD2 (5 bases). This CDR3 comprises 15 residues. The germline CDR1 and CDR2 sequences are SGHRS and YFSETQ. V dropped 4 bases and J dropped 5 bases, with 19 bases sitting between them. The CDR3 reads CASSSSPRPGDEQYF. In DNA form, the CDR3 reads TGCGCCAGCAGCAGCTCTCCTAGACCCGGGGACGAGCAGTACTTC.

The chain links TRBV27 to TRBJ1-5; D uncertain. CDR1 MNHEY and CDR2 SMNVEV come from the germline V gene (reference sequence). The CDR3 runs to 14 residues. Trimming removed 5 bases at V and 3 bases at J, with 11 bases between. CDR3 DNA sequence: TGTGCCAGCAGTCCTGACAAGCCCAATCAGCCCCAGCATTTT. The encoded protein is CASSPDKPNQPQHF.

The rearrangement links TRBV5-6 to TRBJ1-5; TRBD1 aligns across 9 bases. The germline gives CDR1 SGHDT, CDR2 YYEEEE. The CDR3 is 13 residues long. The V segment lost 5 bases and the J segment 9 bases; nucleotides outside the gene matches: 6. The CDR3 loop reads CASRRKTGGPQHF. As DNA, the CDR3 is TGTGCCAGCAGGCGGAAGACAGGGGGGCCCCAGCATTTT.

This clone was recorded a few times. The CDR3 spells CASSVGSSPLGSPGELFF. Here the CDR3 DNA reads TGTGCCAGCAGCGTAGGGAGTAGCCCCCTGGGGAGCCCCGGGGAGCTGTTTTTT. This chain joins TRBV9 and TRBJ2-2; possibly TRBD2 for D (5 bases). Germline assignment: CDR1 SGDLS and CDR2 YYNGEE. Trimming removed 0 bases at V and 6 bases at J, with 21 bases between. CDR3 size: 18 residues. Looking up the rest from reference TRBV9 and TRBJ2-2 gives the full variable domain: DSGVTQTPKHLITATGQRVTLRCSPRSGDLSVYWYQQSLDQGLQFLIQYYNGEERAKGNILERFSAQQFPDLHSELNLSSLELGDSALYFCASSVGSSPLGSPGELFFGEGSRLTVL.

This clone has more than one count but fewer than ten. V usage is TRBV29-1 and J usage is TRBJ1-2; D possibly corresponds to TRBD1 (5 bases). CDR3 length: 12 residues. Germline CDR1 is SQVTM and CDR2 is ANQGSEA. V was shortened by 5 bases and J by 10 bases, with 17 bases between the two germline ends. The CDR3 loop reads CSVPDRLGVYTF. The CDR3 nucleotides read TGCAGCGTTCCCGACAGACTGGGAGTCTACACCTTC.